A single TCR beta chain is shown here with its context. Its antigen remains unidentified. The sample holds no much larger clone one base away, and base qualities are not on file. This sample is part of a study of T cell responses to AZD1222 COVID-19 vaccine (dated by TCRdb to the early 2020s). In terms of the full investigation: AZD1222 recipients given second doses at about 4 weeks or at about 12 weeks were pooled, since spike-specific TCR depth and breadth were not found to differ between the two schedules. Trial participants were enrolled into age subgroups of 18-55, 56-69 and 70-plus years, which contained around 140, 26 and 57 TCR-sequenced participants, respectively. TCR sequencing covered fewer than 250 trial participants: 207 given two doses of AZD1222 and 26 given two doses of MenACWY control vaccine. What the research found in general, with its limitations: After two AZD1222 doses, both the breadth and the depth of spike-specific TCRs were significantly higher than at day 0 and than in MenACWY recipients. Vaccine-associated CD4 TCRs spanned the whole spike protein, with dominant responses in regions 160-218 and 743-854. Because no day 14 peak-response samples were available, repertoires were characterized only after the peak T cell response. In the small 56-69-year group, the increase in depth fell short of significance, most likely because of low power. Conclusions about previously exposed vaccinees are limited, since just 6 or 7 AZD1222 recipients were seropositive for SARS-CoV-2 at baseline. Participants were mostly white British and included more females than males, and it was suggested by the authors that clonal diversity may have been underestimated. Epitopes outside the regions mutated in the B.1.351 and B.1.1.7 variants were reportedly recognized by nearly half of the unique spike-specific TCRs.

Trimmed from V: 0 bases; trimmed from J: 7 bases; junction bases lacking a gene match: 4. The CDR3 spans 15 residues, from the cysteine through the phenylalanine. The only DNA kept is the CDR3, 45 bases in frame from the first base. As encoded in the germline V gene, CDR1 is SGDLS while CDR2 is YYNGEE. What the time point label conveys for this sample: baseline before first vaccination. The vaccinee samples were drawn from two UK trials, COV001 and COV002, one of which was a single-blind randomized controlled phase 2/3 trial testing AZD1222 (ChAdOx1 nCoV-19) in healthy adults. For TCRbeta chain sequencing, PBMC samples from trial participants were taken at day 0 and at day 28 after the second dose. The CDR3 regions of human TCRbeta chains were subjected to immunosequencing. Per the original workflow: TCRs in the repertoires were matched against a reference library of SARS-CoV-2-specific TCRs that had been generated with the MIRA antigen-specificity platform. Breadth meant the fraction of unique TCRs that were SARS-CoV-2-associated, whereas depth meant the fraction of total T cells that were SARS-CoV-2-associated. Using the MIRA data, every spike-specific TCR was mapped to the spike region that the TCR reacted to and assigned to either a CD4 or a CD8 class. Log10-transformed breadth and depth values were compared by one-way ANOVA with Sidak's multiple comparisons tests. TCRdb retrieved this table from immuneACCESS and kept in-frame rearrangements only. Not all clones are present; in checked studies, unresolved V genes account for under half, and no reason is known for the remainder. V and J calls and clone size are as listed in that table; D and trimming were resolved from the DNA. This sample lists about 160,000 clones; about nine tenths were detected once. The top ten clones comprise over 1.2% of the sample.

The source is an adult in good health. The specimen was peripheral blood, collected on day 0 of AZD1222 vaccination. This receptor chain uses TRBV9 and TRBJ1-2; a stretch of 12 junction bases matches TRBD1. The CDR3 region: CASSVEGQGAGGYTF. The sequenced DNA: TGTGCCAGCAGCGTAGAGGGACAGGGGGCGGGTGGCTACACCTTC. Where the CDR3 stops, the reference TRBV9 and TRBJ1-2 genes take over; the full variable domain is DSGVTQTPKHLITATGQRVTLRCSPRSGDLSVYWYQQSLDQGLQFLIQYYNGEERAKGNILERFSAQQFPDLHSELNLSSLELGDSALYFCASSVEGQGAGGYTFGSGTRLTVV.